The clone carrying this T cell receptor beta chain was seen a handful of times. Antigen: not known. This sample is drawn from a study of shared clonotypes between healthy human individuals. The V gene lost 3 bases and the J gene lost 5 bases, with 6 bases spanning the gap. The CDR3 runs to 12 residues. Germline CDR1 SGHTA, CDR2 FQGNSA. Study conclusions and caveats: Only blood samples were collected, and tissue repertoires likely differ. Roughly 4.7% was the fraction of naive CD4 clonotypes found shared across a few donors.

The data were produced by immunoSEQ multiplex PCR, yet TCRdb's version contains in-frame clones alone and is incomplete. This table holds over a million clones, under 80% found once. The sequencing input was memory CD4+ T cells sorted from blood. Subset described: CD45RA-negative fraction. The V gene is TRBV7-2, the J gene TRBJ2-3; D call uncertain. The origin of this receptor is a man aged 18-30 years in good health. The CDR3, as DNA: TGTGCCAGCAGCTTCTTCGTAGATACGCAGTATTTT. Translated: CASSFFVDTQYF.